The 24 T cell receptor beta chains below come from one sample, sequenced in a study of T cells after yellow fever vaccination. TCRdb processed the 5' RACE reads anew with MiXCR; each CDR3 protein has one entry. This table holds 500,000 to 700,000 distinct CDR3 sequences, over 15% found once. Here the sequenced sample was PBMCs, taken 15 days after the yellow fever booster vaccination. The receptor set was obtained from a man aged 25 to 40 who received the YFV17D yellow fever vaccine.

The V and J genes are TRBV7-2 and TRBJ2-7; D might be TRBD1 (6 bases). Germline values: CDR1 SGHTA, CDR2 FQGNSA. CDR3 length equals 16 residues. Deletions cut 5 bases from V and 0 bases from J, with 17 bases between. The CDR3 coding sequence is TGTGCCAGCAGCCCCTCGACAGGAACTTACTCCTACGAGCAGTACTTC. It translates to CASSPSTGTYSYEQYF.

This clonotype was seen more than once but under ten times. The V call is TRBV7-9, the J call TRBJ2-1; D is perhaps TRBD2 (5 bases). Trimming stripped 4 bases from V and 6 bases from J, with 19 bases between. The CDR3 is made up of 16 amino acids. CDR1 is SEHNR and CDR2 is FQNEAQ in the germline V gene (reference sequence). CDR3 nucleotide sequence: TGTGCCAGCAGCTACGCCACCTCCCCCGGGATCAATGAGCAGTTCTTC. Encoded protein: CASSYATSPGINEQFF.

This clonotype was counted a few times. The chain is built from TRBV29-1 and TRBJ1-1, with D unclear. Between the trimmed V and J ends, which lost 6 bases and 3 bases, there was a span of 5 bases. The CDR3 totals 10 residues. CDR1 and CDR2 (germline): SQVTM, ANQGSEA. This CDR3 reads CSVTDTEAFF. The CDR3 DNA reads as TGCAGCGTAACAGACACTGAAGCTTTCTTT. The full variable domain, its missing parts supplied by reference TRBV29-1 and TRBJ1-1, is SAVISQKPSRDICQRGTSLTIQCQVDSQVTMMFWYRQQPGQSLTLIATANQGSEATYESGFVIDKFPISRPNLTFSTLTVSNMSPEDSSIYLCSVTDTEAFFGQGTRLTVV.

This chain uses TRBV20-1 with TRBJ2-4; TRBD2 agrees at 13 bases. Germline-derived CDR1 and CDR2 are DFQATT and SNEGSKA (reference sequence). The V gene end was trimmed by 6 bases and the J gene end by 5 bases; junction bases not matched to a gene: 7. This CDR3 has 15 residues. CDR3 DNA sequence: TGCAGTGCCCAGGGACTAGCGGGGCTTGAAAACATTCAGTACTTC. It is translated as CSAQGLAGLENIQYF.

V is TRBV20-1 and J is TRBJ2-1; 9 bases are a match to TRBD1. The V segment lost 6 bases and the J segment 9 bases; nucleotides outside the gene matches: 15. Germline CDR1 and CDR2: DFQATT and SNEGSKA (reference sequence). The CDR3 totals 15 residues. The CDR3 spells CSAENYRGPSGEQFF. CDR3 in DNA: TGCAGTGCCGAGAATTACAGGGGGCCCTCTGGTGAGCAGTTCTTC.

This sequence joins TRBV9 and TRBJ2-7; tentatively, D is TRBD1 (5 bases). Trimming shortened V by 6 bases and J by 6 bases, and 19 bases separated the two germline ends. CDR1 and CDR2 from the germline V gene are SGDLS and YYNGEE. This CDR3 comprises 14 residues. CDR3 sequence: CASTSTAASTEQYF. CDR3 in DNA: TGTGCCAGCACCTCGACAGCCGCTTCTACCGAGCAGTACTTC.

The CDR3 loop reads CASSKEIAGGDFFEQYF. The CDR3 DNA sequence: TGTGCCAGCAGCAAAGAAATAGCGGGAGGGGATTTTTTTGAGCAGTACTTC. This chain links TRBV6-1 with TRBJ2-7; 11 bases line up with TRBD2. Trimming removed 6 bases from V and 7 bases from J; junction bases left unmatched: 17. Germline CDR1 MNHNS, CDR2 SASEGT. The CDR3 is 17 amino acids.

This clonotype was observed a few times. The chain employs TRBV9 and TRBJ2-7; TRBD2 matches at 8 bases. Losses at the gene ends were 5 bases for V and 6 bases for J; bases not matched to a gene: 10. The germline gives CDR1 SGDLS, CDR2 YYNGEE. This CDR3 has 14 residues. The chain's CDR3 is CASSRSGSLVEQYF. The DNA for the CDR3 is TGTGCCAGCAGTAGGAGCGGGAGTCTGGTCGAGCAGTACTTC.

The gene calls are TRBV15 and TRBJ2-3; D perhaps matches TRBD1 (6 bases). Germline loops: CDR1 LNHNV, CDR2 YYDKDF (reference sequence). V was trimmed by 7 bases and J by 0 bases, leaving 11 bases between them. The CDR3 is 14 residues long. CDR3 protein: CATTMGASTDTQYF. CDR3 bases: TGTGCCACCACCATGGGGGCCAGCACAGATACGCAGTATTTT.

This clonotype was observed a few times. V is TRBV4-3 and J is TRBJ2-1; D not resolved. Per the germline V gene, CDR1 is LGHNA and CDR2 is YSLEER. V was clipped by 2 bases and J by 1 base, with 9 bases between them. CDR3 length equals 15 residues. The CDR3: CASSQTRDSYNEQFF. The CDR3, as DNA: TGCGCCAGCAGCCAAACGAGAGATTCCTACAATGAGCAGTTCTTC.

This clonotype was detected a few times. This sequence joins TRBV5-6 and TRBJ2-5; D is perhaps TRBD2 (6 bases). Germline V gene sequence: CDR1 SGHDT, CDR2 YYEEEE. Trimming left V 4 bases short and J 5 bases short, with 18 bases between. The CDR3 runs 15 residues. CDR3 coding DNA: TGTGCCAGCAGCAGAGACCTTGCCCGGGGGGAGACCCAGTACTTC. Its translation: CASSRDLARGETQYF.

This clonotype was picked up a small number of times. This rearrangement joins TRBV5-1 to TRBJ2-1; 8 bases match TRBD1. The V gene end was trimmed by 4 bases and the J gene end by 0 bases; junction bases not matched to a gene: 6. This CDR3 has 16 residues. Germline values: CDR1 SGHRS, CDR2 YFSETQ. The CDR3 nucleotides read TGCGCCAGCAGCCACGGACAGGGAAGCTCCTACAATGAGCAGTTCTTC. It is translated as CASSHGQGSSYNEQFF.

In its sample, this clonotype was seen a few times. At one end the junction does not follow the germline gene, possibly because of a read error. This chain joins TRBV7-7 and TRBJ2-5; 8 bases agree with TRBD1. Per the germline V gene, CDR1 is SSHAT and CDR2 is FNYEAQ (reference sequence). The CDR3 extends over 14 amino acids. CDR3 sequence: CASSTGQGGETQYF. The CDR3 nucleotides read TGTGCTAGCAGCACCGGACAGGGCGGCGAGACCCAGTACTTC.

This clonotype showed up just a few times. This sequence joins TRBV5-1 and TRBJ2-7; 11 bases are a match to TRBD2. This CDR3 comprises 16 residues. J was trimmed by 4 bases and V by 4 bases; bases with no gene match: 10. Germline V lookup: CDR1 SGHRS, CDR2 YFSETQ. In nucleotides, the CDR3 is TGCGCCAGCAGCCACTCACTGACTAGCGGGACTTACGAGCAGTACTTC. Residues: CASSHSLTSGTYEQYF. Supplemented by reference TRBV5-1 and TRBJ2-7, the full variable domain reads KAGVTQTPRYLIKTRGQQVTLSCSPISGHRSVSWYQQTPGQGLQFLFEYFSETQRNKGNFPGRFSGRQFSNSRSEMNVSTLELGDSALYLCASSHSLTSGTYEQYFGPGTRLTVT.

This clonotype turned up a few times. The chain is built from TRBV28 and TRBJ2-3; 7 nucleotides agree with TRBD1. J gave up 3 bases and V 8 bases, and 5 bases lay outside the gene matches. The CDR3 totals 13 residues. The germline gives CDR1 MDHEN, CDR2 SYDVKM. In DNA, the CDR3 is TGTGCCAGCGCTAGACAGGGAACAGATACGCAGTATTTT. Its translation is CASARQGTDTQYF.

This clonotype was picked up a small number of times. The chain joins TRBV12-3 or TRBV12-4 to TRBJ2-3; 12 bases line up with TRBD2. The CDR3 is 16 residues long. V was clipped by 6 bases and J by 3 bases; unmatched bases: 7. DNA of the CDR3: TGTGCCAGCAGCCGATTTCTAGCGGGAGGGACAGATACGCAGTATTTT. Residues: CASSRFLAGGTDTQYF.

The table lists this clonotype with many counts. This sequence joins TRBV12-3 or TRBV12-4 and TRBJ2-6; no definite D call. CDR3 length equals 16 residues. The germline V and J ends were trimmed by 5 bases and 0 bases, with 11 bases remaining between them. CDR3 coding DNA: TGTGCCAGCAGTCGTTTCATCAGCTCTGGGGCCAACGTCCTGACTTTC. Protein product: CASSRFISSGANVLTF.

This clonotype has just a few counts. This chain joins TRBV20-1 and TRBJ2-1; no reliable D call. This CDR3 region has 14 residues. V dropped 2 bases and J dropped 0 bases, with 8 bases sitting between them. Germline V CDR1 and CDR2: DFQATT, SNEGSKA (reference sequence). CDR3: CSARQASSYNEQFF. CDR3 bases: TGCAGTGCTAGACAGGCCAGCTCCTACAATGAGCAGTTCTTC.

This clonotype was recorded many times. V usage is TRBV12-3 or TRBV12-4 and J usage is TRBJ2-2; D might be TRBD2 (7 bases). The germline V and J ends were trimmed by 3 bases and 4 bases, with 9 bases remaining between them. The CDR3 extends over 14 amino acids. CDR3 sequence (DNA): TGTGCCAGCAGTTTGGGAGGGGGCACCGGGGAGCTGTTTTTT. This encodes CASSLGGGTGELFF.

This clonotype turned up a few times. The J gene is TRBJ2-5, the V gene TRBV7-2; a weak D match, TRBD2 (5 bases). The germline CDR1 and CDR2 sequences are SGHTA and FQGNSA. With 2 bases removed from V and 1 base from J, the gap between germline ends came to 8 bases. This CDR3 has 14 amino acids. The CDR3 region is CASSLQRSQETQYF. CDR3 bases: TGTGCCAGCAGCTTACAGCGGAGCCAAGAGACCCAGTACTTC.

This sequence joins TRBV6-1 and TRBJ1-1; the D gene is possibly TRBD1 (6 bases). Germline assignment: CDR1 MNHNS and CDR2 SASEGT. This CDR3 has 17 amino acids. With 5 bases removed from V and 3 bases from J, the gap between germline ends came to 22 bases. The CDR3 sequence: CASSKGRSGGGYTEAFF. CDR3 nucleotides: TGTGCCAGCAGTAAGGGTCGTTCCGGGGGCGGCTACACTGAAGCTTTCTTT.

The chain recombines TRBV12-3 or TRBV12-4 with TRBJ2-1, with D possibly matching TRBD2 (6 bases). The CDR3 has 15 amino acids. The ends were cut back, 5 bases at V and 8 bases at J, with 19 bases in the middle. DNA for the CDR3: TGTGCCAGCAGTACCTCGGCGGGACTGGGGGATGAGCAGTTCTTC. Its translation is CASSTSAGLGDEQFF.

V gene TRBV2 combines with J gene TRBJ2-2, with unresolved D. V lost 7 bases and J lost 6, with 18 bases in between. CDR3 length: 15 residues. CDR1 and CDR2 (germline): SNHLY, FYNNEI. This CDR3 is CASTVGDGRSGELFF. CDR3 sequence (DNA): TGTGCCAGCACAGTCGGAGACGGTCGGTCCGGGGAGCTGTTTTTT.

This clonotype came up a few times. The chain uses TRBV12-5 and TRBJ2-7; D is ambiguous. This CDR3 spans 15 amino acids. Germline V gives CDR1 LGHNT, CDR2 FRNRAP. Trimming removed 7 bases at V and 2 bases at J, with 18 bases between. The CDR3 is CASVSGADPAYEQYF. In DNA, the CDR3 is TGTGCTAGTGTGTCTGGTGCGGACCCCGCCTACGAGCAGTACTTC.